This TCR beta chain was retrieved from a study of T cells in Graves' hyperthyroidism and ophthalmopathy. Study-level information: Before treatment of any kind, peripheral blood was taken at initial diagnosis.

V was trimmed by 4 bases and J by 10 bases, leaving 18 bases between them. This CDR3 is 14 amino acids long. This clonotype has a handful of counts. Template material for amplifying TCR beta CDR3 regions consisted of RNA transcripts. Carried out on the TCR CDR3, a first-round RT-PCR used the HTBI primer set. TCRdb re-called the multiplex PCR reads through MiXCR, storing one row per CDR3 protein. The sample shows about 350,000 distinct CDR3 sequences, 13% to 15% of them seen only once. The rearrangement links TRBV12-3 or TRBV12-4 to TRBJ2-3; the D is unclear. The source is an older woman with Graves' ophthalmopathy. The specimen was blood. CDR3 sequence: CASSSTGVRASQYF. The CDR3 nucleotides are TGTGCCAGCAGTTCAACTGGCGTTCGGGCGTCGCAGTATTTT.